The source of this TCR beta chain is a study of cytomegalovirus exposure and HLA in healthy donors. Comment on this clone: The antigen is unknown.

Study conclusions and caveats: Within the data, a cluster of highly shared sequence variants was likely a sequencing artifact. Most of the TCR beta V segments (in an earlier analysis) were productive either about 87% or about 30% of the time.

CDR1 and CDR2 from the germline V gene are LNHDA and SQIVND (reference sequence). J was trimmed by 3 bases and V by 6 bases; bases with no gene match: 4. The CDR3 contains 14 residues. PCR involved 60 Vbeta and 13 Jbeta primers. In the original processing: In a later analysis, approximately 80 million unique TCR beta chains included roughly 11 million shared by two or more donors. Method: immunoSEQ multiplex PCR; TCRdb's copy keeps in-frame clones and lacks some. Clonal size and the V and J genes are those of that table, whereas D and trimming came from the DNA. The data show approximately 120,000 clones, with 70% to 85% seen just once and about 3.3% held by the top ten.

Sequencing used PBMCs. This sequence was found in a woman in her fifties or sixties in good health and CMV-seronegative. The rearrangement links TRBV19 to TRBJ2-7, with 11 bases aligning to TRBD2. The CDR3 DNA reads as TGTGCCAGTAGCTCTAGCGGGAGGTTCTACGAGCAGTACTTC. It translates to CASSSSGRFYEQYF.